This T cell receptor (beta chain) was sequenced for a study of T cell responses to AZD1222 COVID-19 vaccine (dated by TCRdb to the early 2020s). About the study as a whole: A total of 230 to 250 trial participants underwent TCR sequencing, of whom roughly 210 received two doses of AZD1222 and about 26 received two doses of the MenACWY control vaccine. Trial participants were enrolled into age subgroups of 18-55, 56-69 and 70-plus years, which contained about 150, 27 and 61 TCR-sequenced participants, respectively. Overall study outcomes, separate from this receptor: Most participants were white British and females outnumbered males, and the authors suggested that clonal diversity may have been underestimated. Conclusions about previously exposed vaccinees are limited because only five to seven AZD1222 recipients were SARS-CoV-2 seropositive at baseline. The whole spike protein was spanned by vaccine-associated CD4 TCRs, and dominant responses were seen in regions 160-218 and 743-854. In the small 56-69-year group, the increase in depth fell short of significance, most likely because of low power. Nearly half of unique spike-specific TCRs reportedly recognized epitopes outside regions mutated in the B.1.351 and B.1.1.7 variants. After two AZD1222 doses, both the breadth and the depth of spike-specific TCRs were significantly higher than at day 0 and than in MenACWY recipients. Because no samples from the day 14 peak response were available, repertoires could be characterized only after the peak T cell response.

This clone was counted between two and nine times. Its antigen target is currently unknown. One base away there is no much larger clone; base qualities are not given. The CDR3, from cysteine to phenylalanine, totals 14 residues. Of the read, only the CDR3 DNA is kept; its 42 bases are in frame from base 1. CDR1 and CDR2 are drawn from the germline V gene: SGHAT, FQNNGV. Trimming removed 3 bases from V and 2 bases from J; the gene matches leave 2 bases unexplained. The CDR3 regions of human TCRbeta chains were subjected to immunosequencing. For the original study's pipeline: Repertoire TCRs were matched against a reference library of SARS-CoV-2-specific TCRs generated with the MIRA antigen-specificity platform. Breadth was defined as the fraction of unique TCRs that were SARS-CoV-2-associated, and depth was defined as the fraction of total T cells that were SARS-CoV-2-associated. Each spike-specific TCR was assigned to its reactive spike region and to a CD4 or CD8 class using the MIRA data. Log10-transformed breadth and depth values were compared by one-way ANOVA with Sidak's multiple comparisons tests. TCRdb stores this immuneACCESS table with in-frame sequences only. Part of the clones is absent; in the studies checked, under half of the shortfall reflects unresolved V genes, and no reason is known for the rest. The DNA gave D and trimming, while V, J and clone size come from that table. Across this sample there are 150,000 to 200,000 clones, with 75% to 90% seen only once. 2.5% to 3% of the sample comes from the top ten.

The sample's time point, from its label and the paper: baseline before first vaccination. The treatment or condition label for this specimen denotes: meningococcal conjugate vaccine given as trial control. Vaccinee samples were obtained from the UK trials COV001 and COV002, which included a single-blind randomized controlled phase 2/3 trial of AZD1222 (ChAdOx1 nCoV-19) in healthy adults. Trial participant PBMC samples were collected at day 0 and day 28 after the second dose for TCRbeta chain sequencing. The sample here was peripheral blood, taken on day 0 of MenACWY control vaccination. This receptor was taken from an adult in good health. The chain was built from TRBV11-2 and TRBJ2-3; 7 of the junction bases match TRBD1. The bases read TGTGCCAGCAGCTTGGACAGGCACACAGATACGCAGTATTTT. The encoded protein is CASSLDRHTDTQYF.